This TCR beta chain derives from a study of preoperative IRX-2 immunotherapy in early breast cancer. There are 13 residues in the CDR3. With 0 bases removed from V and 4 bases from J, the gap between germline ends came to 6 bases. Germline lookup yields CDR1 LNHDA and CDR2 SQIVND (reference sequence). Documented treatment: preoperative locoregional IRX-2 cytokine immunotherapy. Samples came from a phase Ib trial of preoperative locoregional IRX-2 cytokine immunotherapy. This table comes from immunoSEQ multiplex PCR, and its TCRdb copy is limited to in-frame clones, with some not included. Of about 42,000 clones in the sample, approximately 75% are singletons; the top ten hold roughly 1.2%.

V gene TRBV19 combines with J gene TRBJ1-2; unclear D gene. The sequencing used tumor tissue, collected after IRX-2 immunotherapy. The receptor was derived from a human donor with breast cancer. Written as DNA, the CDR3 is TGTGCCAGTAGTATAGACAGGACCTATGGCTACACCTTC. It codes for CASSIDRTYGYTF. Based on the CDR3 plus reference TRBV19 and TRBJ1-2, the full variable domain is DGGITQSPKYLFRKEGQNVTLSCEQNLNHDAMYWYRQDPGQGLRLIYYSQIVNDFQKGDIAEGYSVSREKKESFPLTVTSAQKNPTAFYLCASSIDRTYGYTFGSGTRLTVV.